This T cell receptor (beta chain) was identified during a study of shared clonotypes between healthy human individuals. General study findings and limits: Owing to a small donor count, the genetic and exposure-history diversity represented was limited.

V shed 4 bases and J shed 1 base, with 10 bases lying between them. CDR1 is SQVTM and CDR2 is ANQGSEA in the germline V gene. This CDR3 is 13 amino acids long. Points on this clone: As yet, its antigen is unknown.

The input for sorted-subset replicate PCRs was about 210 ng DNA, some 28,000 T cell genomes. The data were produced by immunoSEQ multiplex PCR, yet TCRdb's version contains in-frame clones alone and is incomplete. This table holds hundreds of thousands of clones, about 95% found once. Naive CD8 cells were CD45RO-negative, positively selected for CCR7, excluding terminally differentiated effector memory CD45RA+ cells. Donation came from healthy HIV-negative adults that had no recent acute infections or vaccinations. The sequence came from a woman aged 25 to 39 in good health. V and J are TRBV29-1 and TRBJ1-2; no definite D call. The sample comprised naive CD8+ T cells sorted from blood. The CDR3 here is CSVGAPLNYGYTF. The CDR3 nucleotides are TGCAGCGTTGGGGCCCCGCTTAACTATGGCTACACCTTC.